This T cell receptor (beta chain) was documented in a study of chemoradiotherapy in HPV16-positive cancers. Regarding the study as a whole: During treatment, candidate HPV-specific clones and E7-related motifs expanded in tumor. In HPV16-positive patients, HPV-responsive T-cell expansion tracked better recurrence-free survival.

Assay used: immunoSEQ multiplex PCR; TCRdb lists only in-frame clones, some missing. The table lists some 34,000 clones, roughly nine tenths of them singletons. Germline lookup yields CDR1 SQVTM and CDR2 ANQGSEA. This CDR3 region has 13 residues. Worth noting for this clone: The target antigen is unknown. Compared with germline, one end of the junction differs, possibly owing to a read error.

The source of this sequence is a human donor with HPV-associated anogenital cancer. The chain joins TRBV29-1 to TRBJ2-7, with 15 bases fitting TRBD2. The sample was blood, taken from a patient who underwent chemoradiotherapy. CDR3 DNA: TGCAGCGTGGCCGGGACTAGCGGGGGGATGATCAACTTC. Translated: CSVAGTSGGMINF.